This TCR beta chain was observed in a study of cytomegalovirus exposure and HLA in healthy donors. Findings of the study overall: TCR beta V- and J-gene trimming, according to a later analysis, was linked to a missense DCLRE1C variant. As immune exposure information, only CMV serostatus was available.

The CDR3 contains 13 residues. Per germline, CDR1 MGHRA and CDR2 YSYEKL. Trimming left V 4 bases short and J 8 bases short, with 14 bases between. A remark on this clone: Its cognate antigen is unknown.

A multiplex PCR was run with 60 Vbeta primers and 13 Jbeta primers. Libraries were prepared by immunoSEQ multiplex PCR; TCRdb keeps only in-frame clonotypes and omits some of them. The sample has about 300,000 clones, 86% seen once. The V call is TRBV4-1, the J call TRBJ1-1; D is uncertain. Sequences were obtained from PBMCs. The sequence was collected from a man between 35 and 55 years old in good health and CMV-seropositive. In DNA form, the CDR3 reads TGCGCCAGCAGCCCGCGGAAACCTGACGAAGCTTTCTTT. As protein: CASSPRKPDEAFF.